The next 24 T cell receptor beta chains were all read from a single sample in a study of CD8 T cells in ankylosing spondylitis. In TCRdb, the 5' RACE reads were re-called with MiXCR into one record per CDR3 protein. The data contain about 260,000 distinct CDR3 sequences, about 19% of them singletons. What was sequenced was blood, either unsorted or a sorted T cell fraction (not recorded which). Source of these receptors: a male donor with ankylosing spondylitis or in good health (not recorded which).

This clonotype has a handful of counts. J is TRBJ2-2 and V is TRBV12-3 or TRBV12-4, with D possibly called TRBD1 or TRBD2 (5 bases each). Between the trimmed V and J ends, which lost 3 bases and 7 bases, there was a span of 9 bases. This CDR3 region has 13 residues. The CDR3 protein is CASSFGGNGELFF. The CDR3 nucleotides are TGTGCCAGCAGTTTTGGGGGAAACGGGGAGCTGTTTTTT.

In its sample, this clonotype was seen a few times. The chain's CDR3 is CASSDRRDRGLLAKNIQYF. In DNA, the CDR3 is TGTGCCAGCAGTGATCGCCGGGACAGGGGCCTCCTAGCCAAAAACATTCAGTACTTC. The V gene is TRBV6-4, the J gene TRBJ2-4; 10 bases map to TRBD1. Germline V gene data show CDR1 as MRHNA and CDR2 as SNTAGT. The CDR3 is 19 amino acids. The V segment lost 3 bases and the J segment 0 bases; nucleotides outside the gene matches: 11.

The chain employs TRBV11-2 and TRBJ2-2, with D perhaps TRBD1 (6 bases). Trimming stripped 3 bases from V and 3 bases from J, with 8 bases between. Germline lookup yields CDR1 SGHAT and CDR2 FQNNGV. The CDR3 is 14 residues long. The CDR3 DNA sequence: TGTGCCAGCAGCTTGGGACATGACACCGGGGAGCTGTTTTTT. This sequence encodes CASSLGHDTGELFF. The full variable domain, with the rest looked up from reference TRBV11-2 and TRBJ2-2, is EAGVAQSPRYKIIEKRQSVAFWCNPISGHATLYWYQQILGQGPKLLIQFQNNGVVDDSQLPKDRFSAERLKGVDSTLKIQPAKLEDSAVYLCASSLGHDTGELFFGEGSRLTVL.

V and J are TRBV14 and TRBJ1-5; 11 positions match TRBD1. CDR1 is SGHDN, CDR2 FVKESK, per germline. V trimming: 0 bases; J trimming: 0 bases; junction bases outside the gene matches: 7. The CDR3 has 19 amino acids. The CDR3 loop is CASSQDWTGGPYSNQPQHF. CDR3 DNA sequence: TGTGCCAGCAGCCAAGATTGGACAGGGGGCCCTTATAGCAATCAGCCCCAGCATTTT.

The CDR3 spells CASTSGGANVLTF. The DNA for the CDR3 is TGTGCCAGCACGTCAGGTGGGGCCAACGTCCTGACTTTC. The gene calls are TRBV6-1 and TRBJ2-6; D uncertain. V lost 7 bases and J 3 bases, leaving 7 bases between the germline ends. The CDR3 loop spans 13 amino acids. Germline CDR1 is MNHNS and CDR2 is SASEGT.

There are a few counts of this clonotype. The CDR3 loop is CASTQGARMNTEAFF. The CDR3 region has the DNA TGTGCCAGCACCCAGGGGGCCAGGATGAACACTGAAGCTTTCTTT. The chain recombines TRBV2 with TRBJ1-1, with 8 bases identical to TRBD1. The CDR3 runs to 15 residues. J lost 0 bases, V lost 7 bases, and 7 bases had no gene match. Per the germline V gene, CDR1 is SNHLY and CDR2 is FYNNEI.

V gene TRBV20-1 combines with J gene TRBJ2-1, with 8 bases lining up with TRBD1. Per germline, CDR1 DFQATT and CDR2 SNEGSKA (reference sequence). Trimming at V came to 1 base and at J to 4 bases, leaving 6 bases not matched to a gene. CDR3 length: 15 amino acids. The chain's CDR3 is CSARAPGQAYNEQFF. DNA of the CDR3: TGCAGTGCTAGAGCCCCGGGACAGGCGTACAATGAGCAGTTCTTC.

This chain uses TRBV29-1 with TRBJ2-6, with D unclear. The CDR3 is made up of 14 amino acids. Germline CDR1 is SQVTM and CDR2 is ANQGSEA. Trimming left V 4 bases short and J 0 bases short, with 7 bases between. The CDR3 reads CSVGGDSGANVLTF. CDR3 nucleotide sequence: TGCAGCGTTGGTGGGGACTCTGGGGCCAACGTCCTGACTTTC.

At least ten counts were recorded for this clonotype. This chain joins TRBV20-1 and TRBJ2-1; D ambiguous. CDR3 length: 11 amino acids. V lost 4 bases to trimming and J lost 3 bases, with 4 bases between them. Germline loops: CDR1 DFQATT, CDR2 SNEGSKA (reference sequence). Here the CDR3 reads CSAKHYNEQFF. CDR3 nucleotide sequence: TGCAGTGCTAAGCACTACAATGAGCAGTTCTTC.

This clonotype was observed a few times. The chain employs TRBV20-1 and TRBJ2-3; perhaps TRBD2 as D (6 bases). The CDR3 totals 14 residues. Germline V gives CDR1 DFQATT, CDR2 SNEGSKA (reference sequence). The ends were cut back, 5 bases at V and 5 bases at J, with 17 bases in the middle. The CDR3 DNA sequence: TGCAGTGCTGCCCCCCCCAGGCGGGGAGATACGCAGTATTTT. The encoded protein is CSAAPPRRGDTQYF.

This clonotype was seen a few times. V and J are TRBV7-2 and TRBJ2-7; D may be TRBD2 (5 bases). In germline, CDR1 is SGHTA, CDR2 FQGNSA. This CDR3 comprises 13 residues. V lost 2 bases and J lost 2, with 7 bases in between. CDR3 loop: CASSLKGAYEQYV. The CDR3 DNA follows: TGTGCCAGCAGCTTAAAGGGAGCCTACGAGCAGTACGTC.

Only a few counts were recorded for this clonotype. The CDR3 DNA is TGCAGTGCTAGGAATTCACGGACGAATTCACCCCTCCACTTT. Amino acid sequence: CSARNSRTNSPLHF. The gene calls are TRBV20-1 and TRBJ1-6; D is unresolved. The V and J ends lost 3 bases and 7 bases respectively, with 13 bases between them. The CDR3 loop spans 14 amino acids. Per the germline V gene, CDR1 is DFQATT and CDR2 is SNEGSKA (reference sequence).

V and J are TRBV7-9 and TRBJ2-7; D call uncertain. The CDR3 has 13 residues. Trimming removed 5 bases at V and 3 bases at J, with 11 bases between. From germline, CDR1 is SEHNR and CDR2 FQNEAQ (reference sequence). The CDR3 nucleotides read TGTGCCAGCAGCGAGCAGGTTGGCTACGAGCAGTACGTC. Translating it yields CASSEQVGYEQYV.

This chain uses TRBV7-2 with TRBJ2-7; D might be TRBD2 (6 bases). Deletions cut 5 bases from V and 0 bases from J, with 14 bases between. The length of the CDR3 is 15 residues. The V gene's germline CDR1 is SGHTA and CDR2 FQGNSA. CDR3 nucleotides: TGTGCCAGCAGCCGGGGACTTTGGAGCTCCTACGAGCAGTACGTC. Protein product: CASSRGLWSSYEQYV.

This clonotype has a single count. The germline gene is not matched at one end of the junction; a read error may be the cause. The chain uses TRBV20-1 and TRBJ2-3, with 8 positions matching TRBD1. CDR1 DFQATT and CDR2 SNEGSKA come from the germline V gene (reference sequence). This CDR3 is built from 12 residues. The CDR3 reads CSAGENRGTQYF. Here the CDR3 DNA reads TGCAGTGCTGGAGAAAACAGGGGGACGCAGTATTTT.

This clonotype occurred many times. This chain joins TRBV5-1 and TRBJ1-2; D gene uncertain. This CDR3 has 12 amino acids. The V gene's germline CDR1 is SGHRS and CDR2 YFSETQ. Between the trimmed V and J ends, which lost 0 bases and 4 bases, there was a span of 4 bases. The CDR3 sequence is CASSLDGYGYTF. DNA for the CDR3: TGCGCCAGCAGCTTGGACGGCTATGGCTACACCTTC.

This chain joins TRBV2 and TRBJ2-1, with 10 nucleotides matching TRBD2. Germline CDR1 reads SNHLY; CDR2 reads FYNNEI. CDR3 length equals 15 residues. V shed 2 bases, J shed 13 bases, and the junction held 11 bases outside the gene matches. The CDR3 DNA sequence: TGTGCCAGCAGTGAAACTCGGGTAAAGCGGGAGGGCCAGTTCTTC. It is translated as CASSETRVKREGQFF.

Comment on this clonotype: Given a much more abundant clone one base away, this may be a read error. The chain has TRBV28 and TRBJ2-7; D not certain. Trimming removed 2 bases at V and 3 bases at J, with 8 bases between. Germline V gene lookup returns CDR1 MDHEN and CDR2 SYDVKM. The CDR3 consists of 13 residues. CDR3 nucleotides: TGTGCCAGCAGTTTAGGACGTGTCTACGAGCAGTACGTC. Encoded protein: CASSLGRVYEQYV.

In its sample, this clonotype was seen many times. The CDR3 coding sequence is TGCGCCAGCAGTGAGTACCTGGGGGAAGAGACCCAGTACTTC. As protein: CASSEYLGEETQYF. The J gene is TRBJ2-5, the V gene TRBV10-2; D is possibly TRBD1 or TRBD2 (5 bases each). CDR1 and CDR2 from the germline V gene are WSHSY and SAAADI. This CDR3 has 14 residues. The germline V and J ends were trimmed by 1 base and 3 bases, with 9 bases remaining between them.

The genes are TRBV7-3 and TRBJ2-1; the match to TRBD1 covers 9 bases. CDR1 and CDR2 (germline): SGHTA, FQGTGA. The trim removed 2 bases at V and 6 bases at J, leaving 8 bases unmatched. The CDR3 runs to 16 residues. In DNA form, the CDR3 reads TGTGCCAGCAGCTTATTTCCGGGACAGGGAGGCAATGAGCAGTTCTTC. This encodes CASSLFPGQGGNEQFF.

The chain uses TRBV6-5 and TRBJ1-5; a possible D gene is TRBD1 (5 bases). This CDR3 region has 15 residues. V gave up 0 bases and J gave up 2 bases, with 8 bases separating them. The germline V gene encodes CDR1 MNHEY and CDR2 SVGAGI. This CDR3 is CASSYSGTGNQPQHF. CDR3 DNA: TGTGCCAGCAGTTACTCAGGGACTGGCAATCAGCCCCAGCATTTT.

In this sample, this clonotype turned up a few times. The rearrangement uses TRBV29-1 and TRBJ1-4; D might be TRBD1 (5 bases). V was clipped by 6 bases and J by 8 bases, with 16 bases between them. Germline CDR1 and CDR2: SQVTM and ANQGSEA. The CDR3 is 13 amino acids. The CDR3 sequence is CSVPGPGREKLFF. DNA of the CDR3: TGCAGCGTACCGGGCCCAGGGCGAGAAAAACTGTTTTTT.

This clonotype was counted only a few times. The chain links TRBV5-1 to TRBJ1-2; the match to TRBD1 covers 8 bases. This CDR3 has 13 residues. J lost 4 bases, V lost 4 bases, and 3 bases had no gene match. The germline V gene encodes CDR1 SGHRS and CDR2 YFSETQ. The CDR3 region is CASSTGQGYGYTF. CDR3 nucleotides: TGCGCCAGCAGCACCGGACAGGGCTATGGCTACACCTTC.

The chain joins TRBV24-1 to TRBJ1-5; D is unclear. This CDR3 comprises 12 residues. CDR1 and CDR2 from the germline V gene are KGHDR and SFDVKD. Between the trimmed V and J ends, which lost 7 bases and 9 bases, there was a span of 12 bases. Here the CDR3 reads CATSPSNGPQHF. The CDR3 nucleotides read TGTGCCACCAGCCCCTCGAATGGGCCCCAGCATTTT.